This is a list of T cell receptor beta chains from one sample in a study of control samples from healthy donors and cancer patients. Produced via immunoSEQ multiplex PCR; TCRdb's table is partial and in-frame only. The table lists 70,000 to 75,000 clones, approximately 94% of them singletons. The specimen was blood. These receptors were collected from a woman in her thirties in good health. Each CDR3 is given with its conserved first and last residue. The D gene is left open where the match is weak. The size field is filled for only some rows; it gives once, few, many or a size class.

d_call clone_size j_call v_call cdr3_nt cdr3_aa
. . TRBJ1-1 TRBV18 TGTGCCAGCTCACCTAGGGAGTACACTGAAGCTTTCTTT CASSPREYTEAFF
. once TRBJ1-1 TRBV18 TGTGCCAGCTCACCAGGGCCAGGGGCTTTGAACACTGAAGCTTTCTTT CASSPGPGALNTEAFF
TRBD1 . TRBJ1-2 TRBV7-9 TGTGCCAGCAGCCCTACGGACAGGGTGAATGGCTACACCTTC CASSPTDRVNGYTF
. . TRBJ2-5 TRBV5-6 TGTGCCAGCAGCTTGGAAGGGGGTTTGGAGACCCAGTACTTC CASSLEGGLETQYF
. . TRBJ2-2 TRBV7-9 TGTGCCAGCAGCTTGGCCGACACCGGGGAGCTGTTTTTT CASSLADTGELFF
. . TRBJ1-1 TRBV9 TGTGCCAGCAGCGTAAGCGAAACGAGGTTGAACACTGAAGCTTTCTTT CASSVSETRLNTEAFF
. . TRBJ2-1 TRBV2 TGTGCCAGCAGTGAGGCCAGGGCCTATGCCAATGAGCAGTTCTTC CASSEARAYANEQFF
. . TRBJ1-2 TRBV2 TGTGCCATCCTAGTCGGGGGCTACACCTTC CAILVGGYTF
. . TRBJ1-1 TRBV6-5 TGTGCCAGCAGTATTCAGAACATGAACACTGAAGCTTTCTTT CASSIQNMNTEAFF
. once TRBJ1-5 TRBV11-2 TGTGCCAGCAGCTTAACAGTCGGGGGAAGCAATCAGCCCCAGCATTTT CASSLTVGGSNQPQHF
. . TRBJ1-3 TRBV5-4 TGTGCCAGCAGCTTCACGGGCATCTCTGGAAACACCATATATTTT CASSFTGISGNTIYF
TRBD1 . TRBJ1-2 TRBV3-1/TRBV3-2 TGTGCCAGCAGCTACCGGGACAGGCATGTGTCTGGCTACACCTTC CASSYRDRHVSGYTF
. once TRBJ1-2 TRBV27 TGTGCCAGCAGTCCCCCGGGGGGCGCTAAACTCTATGGCTACACCTTC CASSPPGGAKLYGYTF
. . TRBJ1-5 TRBV27 TGTGCCAGCAGTTTATGGTCTGTGGGGGCCTATAGCAATCAGCCCCAGCATTTT CASSLWSVGAYSNQPQHF
. . TRBJ2-2 TRBV16 TGTGCCAGCAGCCCTCAGGGTACCGGGGAGCTGTTTTTT CASSPQGTGELFF
TRBD1 . TRBJ2-1 TRBV7-3 TGTGCCAGCAGCTTATCTGTCGGGACAGTCTACAATGAGCAGTTCTTC CASSLSVGTVYNEQFF
. . TRBJ1-1 TRBV6-5 TGTGCCAGCAGTTACTCCGCAGGGTCCGCGGGAACTGAAGCTTTCTTT CASSYSAGSAGTEAFF
. . TRBJ1-4 TRBV3-1/TRBV3-2 TGTGCCAGCAGCGGGGGGGTTAATGAAAAACTGTTTTTT CASSGGVNEKLFF
TRBD1 . TRBJ2-1 TRBV5-1 TGCGCCAGCAGCAGGGACAGGGAGCAGTTCTTC CASSRDREQFF
. . TRBJ1-2 TRBV3-1/TRBV3-2 TGTGCCAGCAGCCAAGCCCCGGCCAGTAACTATGGCTACACCTTC CASSQAPASNYGYTF
TRBD1 . TRBJ1-2 TRBV5-1 TGCGCCAGCAGCAGAGGACAGGGTGAAGGTGGCTACACCTTC CASSRGQGEGGYTF
TRBD1 . TRBJ1-2 TRBV5-6 TGTGCCAGCAGCCAACCTACAGGGGGCGCGATTGGCTACACCTTC CASSQPTGGAIGYTF
TRBD1 . TRBJ2-2 TRBV6-6 TGTGCCAGCATAAGATCCGGGACAGGGGGCACCGGGGAGCTGTTTTTT CASIRSGTGGTGELFF
TRBD1 . TRBJ1-4 TRBV28 TGTGCCAGCAGACCTGACAGGGAGGCTAATGAAAAACTGTTTTTT CASRPDREANEKLFF
. . TRBJ1-5 TRBV9 TGTGCCAGCAGCTCCGGCTGGAATCAGCCCCAGCATTTT CASSSGWNQPQHF
. . TRBJ2-1 TRBV7-8 TGTGCCAGCAGCTTTGGGAGCTCCTACAATGAGCAGTTCTTC CASSFGSSYNEQFF
. . TRBJ1-4 TRBV5-1 TGCGCCAGCAGCCCGCAATCCGGGACCGCTGGCGAAAAACTGTTTTTT CASSPQSGTAGEKLFF
. once TRBJ1-3 TRBV28 TGTGCCAGCAGTTACCAGGGACCCTTTGCTGGAAACACCATATATTTT CASSYQGPFAGNTIYF
. . TRBJ1-3 TRBV5-6 TGTGCCAGCAGCTTGGCGGGAAACACCATATATTTT CASSLAGNTIYF
. once TRBJ1-6 TRBV18 TGTGCCAGCTCACCGGGTGAAGGGGCTAATTCACCCCTCCACTTT CASSPGEGANSPLHF
. . TRBJ2-1 TRBV30 TGTGCCTGGAGTCCCTCGGACCTTAGCTCCTACAATGAGCAGTTCTTC CAWSPSDLSSYNEQFF
TRBD1 . TRBJ2-2 TRBV4-2 TGTGCCAGCAGCCAAGAACAGGGGATCGGGGAGCTGTTTTTT CASSQEQGIGELFF
TRBD2 . TRBJ2-5 TRBV20-1 TGCAGTGTTAGTTCGGCGGGGGGGGAGGAGACCCAGTACTTC CSVSSAGGEETQYF
. . TRBJ1-1 TRBV24-1 TGTGCCACCAGTGATTTCTGGGGGACTGAAGCTTTCTTT CATSDFWGTEAFF
. . TRBJ1-5 TRBV30 TGTGCCTGGAGTGTCCGGTCCTGGCGGCGGGATCAGCCCCAGCATTTT CAWSVRSWRRDQPQHF
. . TRBJ2-1 TRBV7-8 TGTGCCAGCAGCCCCCTCGCGGCAACCTACAATGAGCAGTTCTTC CASSPLAATYNEQFF
. . TRBJ1-2 TRBV11-3 TGTGCCAGCAGCCAACGGCTCGGGATAGCTAACTATGGCTACACCTTC CASSQRLGIANYGYTF
. . TRBJ1-6 TRBV2 TGTGCCAGCAGGTTAGGGATTGATAATTCACCCCTCCACTTT CASRLGIDNSPLHF
. . TRBJ1-6 TRBV9 TGTGCCAGCAGCGTAGATGGCCGGGCCCTCCACTTT CASSVDGRALHF
TRBD1 . TRBJ1-1 TRBV6-5 TGTGCCAGCAGGGAGACAGGGGGCGCGAGTGAAGCTTTCTTT CASRETGGASEAFF
. . TRBJ2-1 TRBV9 TGTGCCAGCAGCTACGATCCGTCGGGGGGCCGGAATGAGCAGTTCTTC CASSYDPSGGRNEQFF